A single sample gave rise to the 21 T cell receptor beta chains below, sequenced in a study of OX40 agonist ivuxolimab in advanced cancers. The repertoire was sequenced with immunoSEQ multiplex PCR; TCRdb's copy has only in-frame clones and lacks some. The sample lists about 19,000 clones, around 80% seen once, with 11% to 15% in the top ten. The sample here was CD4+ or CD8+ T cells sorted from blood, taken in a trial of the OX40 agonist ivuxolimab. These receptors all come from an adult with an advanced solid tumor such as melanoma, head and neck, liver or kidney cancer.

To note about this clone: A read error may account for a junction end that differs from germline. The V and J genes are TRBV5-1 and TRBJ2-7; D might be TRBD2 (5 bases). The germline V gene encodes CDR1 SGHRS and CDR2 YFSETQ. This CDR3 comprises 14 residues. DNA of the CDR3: TGCGCCAGCGGCTTGGGAGATCTTGCCTACGAGCAGTACTTC. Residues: CASGLGDLAYEQYF.

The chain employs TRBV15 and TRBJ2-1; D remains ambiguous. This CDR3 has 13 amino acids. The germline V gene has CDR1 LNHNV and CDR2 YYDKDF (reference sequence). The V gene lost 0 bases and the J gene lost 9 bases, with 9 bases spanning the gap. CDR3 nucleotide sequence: TGTGCCACCAGCAGAGACAGACGAGGTGAGCAGTTCTTC. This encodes CATSRDRRGEQFF.

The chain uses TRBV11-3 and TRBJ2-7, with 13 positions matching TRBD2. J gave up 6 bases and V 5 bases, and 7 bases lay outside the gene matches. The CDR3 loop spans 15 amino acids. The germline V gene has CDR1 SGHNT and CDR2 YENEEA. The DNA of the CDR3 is TGTGCCAGCAGCATCGGGACTAGCGGGATCAGCGAGCAGTACTTC. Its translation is CASSIGTSGISEQYF.

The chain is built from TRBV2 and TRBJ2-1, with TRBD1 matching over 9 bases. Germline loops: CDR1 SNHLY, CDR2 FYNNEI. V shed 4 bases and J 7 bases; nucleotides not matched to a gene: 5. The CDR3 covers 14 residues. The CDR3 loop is CASSVGQGVNEQFF. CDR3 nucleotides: TGTGCCAGCAGTGTGGGACAGGGCGTAAATGAGCAGTTCTTC.

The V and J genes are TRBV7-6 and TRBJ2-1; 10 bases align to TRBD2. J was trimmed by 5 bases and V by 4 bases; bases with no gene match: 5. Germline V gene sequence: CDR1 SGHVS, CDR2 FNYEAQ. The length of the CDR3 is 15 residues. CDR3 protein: CASSSQRGGDNEQFF. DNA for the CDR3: TGTGCCAGCAGCTCCCAGCGGGGGGGAGACAATGAGCAGTTCTTC.

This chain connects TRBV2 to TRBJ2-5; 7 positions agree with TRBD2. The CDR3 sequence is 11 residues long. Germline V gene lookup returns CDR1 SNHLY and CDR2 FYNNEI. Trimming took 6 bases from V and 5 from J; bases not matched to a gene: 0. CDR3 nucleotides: TGTGCCAGCAGGGGGGGGGAGACCCAGTACTTC. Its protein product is CASRGGETQYF.

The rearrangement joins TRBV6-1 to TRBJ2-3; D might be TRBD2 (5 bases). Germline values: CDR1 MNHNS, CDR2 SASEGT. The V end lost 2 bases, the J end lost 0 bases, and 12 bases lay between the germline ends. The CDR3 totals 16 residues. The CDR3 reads CASSEQLGSSTDTQYF. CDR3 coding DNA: TGTGCCAGCAGTGAACAACTAGGCTCTAGCACAGATACGCAGTATTTT.

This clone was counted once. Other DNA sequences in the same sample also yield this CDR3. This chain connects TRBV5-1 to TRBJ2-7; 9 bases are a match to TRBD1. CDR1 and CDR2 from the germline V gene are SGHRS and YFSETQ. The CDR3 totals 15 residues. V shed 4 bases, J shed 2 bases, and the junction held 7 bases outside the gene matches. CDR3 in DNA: TGCGCCAGCAGCCTAGGACAGGGGTTCCCCTACGAGCAGTACTTC. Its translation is CASSLGQGFPYEQYF.

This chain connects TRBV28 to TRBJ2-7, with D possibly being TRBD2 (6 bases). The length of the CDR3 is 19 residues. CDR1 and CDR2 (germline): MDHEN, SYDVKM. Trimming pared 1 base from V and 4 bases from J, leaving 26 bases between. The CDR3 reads CASSLLTPQLAVRLYEQYF. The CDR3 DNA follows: TGTGCCAGCAGTTTATTAACCCCCCAACTAGCTGTAAGACTGTACGAGCAGTACTTC.

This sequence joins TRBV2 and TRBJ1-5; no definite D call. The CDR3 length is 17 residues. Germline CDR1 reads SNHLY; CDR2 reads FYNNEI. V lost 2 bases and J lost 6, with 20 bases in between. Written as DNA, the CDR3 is TGTGCCAGCAGTGAATTCCCAACGATAAGGGTGGTTCAGCCCCAGCATTTT. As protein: CASSEFPTIRVVQPQHF. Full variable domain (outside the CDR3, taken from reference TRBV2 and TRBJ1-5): EPEVTQTPSHQVTQMGQEVILRCVPISNHLYFYWYRQILGQKVEFLVSFYNNEISEKSEIFDDQFSVERPDGSNFTLKIRSTKLEDSAMYFCASSEFPTIRVVQPQHFGDGTRLSIL.

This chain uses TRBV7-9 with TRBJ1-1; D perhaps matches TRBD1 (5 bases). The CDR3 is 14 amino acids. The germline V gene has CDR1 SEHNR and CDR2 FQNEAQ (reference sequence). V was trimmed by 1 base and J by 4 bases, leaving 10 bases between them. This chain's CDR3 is CASSLVVGTTEAFF. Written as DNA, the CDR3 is TGTGCCAGCAGCTTAGTTGTAGGGACCACTGAAGCTTTCTTT.

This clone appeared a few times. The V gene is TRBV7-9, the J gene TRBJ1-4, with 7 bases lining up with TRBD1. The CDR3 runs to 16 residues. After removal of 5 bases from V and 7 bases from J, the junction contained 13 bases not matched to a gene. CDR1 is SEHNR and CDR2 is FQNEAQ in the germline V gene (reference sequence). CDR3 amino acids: CASSKLGQVEGEKLFF. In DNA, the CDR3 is TGTGCCAGCAGCAAACTCGGACAGGTTGAGGGTGAAAAACTGTTTTTT.

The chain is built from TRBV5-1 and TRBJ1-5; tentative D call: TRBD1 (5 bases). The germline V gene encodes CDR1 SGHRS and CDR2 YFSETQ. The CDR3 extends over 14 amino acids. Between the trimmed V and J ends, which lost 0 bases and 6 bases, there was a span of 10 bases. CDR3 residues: CASSLDRTGQPQHF. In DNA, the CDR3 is TGCGCCAGCAGCTTGGACAGGACGGGTCAGCCCCAGCATTTT.

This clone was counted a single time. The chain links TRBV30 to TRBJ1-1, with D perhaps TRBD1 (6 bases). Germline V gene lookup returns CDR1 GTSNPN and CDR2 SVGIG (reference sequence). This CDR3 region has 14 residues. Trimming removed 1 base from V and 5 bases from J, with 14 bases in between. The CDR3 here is CAWSEGGPGTEAFF. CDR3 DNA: TGTGCCTGGAGTGAGGGGGGTCCTGGGACTGAAGCTTTCTTT.

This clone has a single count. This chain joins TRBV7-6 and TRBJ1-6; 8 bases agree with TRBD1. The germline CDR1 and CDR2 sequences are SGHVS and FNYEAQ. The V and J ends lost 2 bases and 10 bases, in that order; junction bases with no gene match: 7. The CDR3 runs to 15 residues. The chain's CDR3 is CASSLSQGARSPLHF. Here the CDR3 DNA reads TGTGCCAGCAGCTTAAGTCAGGGGGCAAGGTCACCCCTCCACTTT.

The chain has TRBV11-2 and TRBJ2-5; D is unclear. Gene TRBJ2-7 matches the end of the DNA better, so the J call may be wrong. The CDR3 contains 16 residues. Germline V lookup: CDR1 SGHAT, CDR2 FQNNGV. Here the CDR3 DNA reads TGTGCCAGCAGCTTACCCTCGAGCGCCTCCTCCTACGAGCAGTACTTC. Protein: CASSLPSSASSYEQYF.

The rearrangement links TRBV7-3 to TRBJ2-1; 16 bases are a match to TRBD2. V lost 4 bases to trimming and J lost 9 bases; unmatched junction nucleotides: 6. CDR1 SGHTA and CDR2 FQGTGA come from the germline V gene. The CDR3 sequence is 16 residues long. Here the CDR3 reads CASSSGTSGGAAEQFF. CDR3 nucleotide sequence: TGTGCCAGCAGCTCCGGGACTAGCGGGGGGGCGGCTGAGCAGTTCTTC.

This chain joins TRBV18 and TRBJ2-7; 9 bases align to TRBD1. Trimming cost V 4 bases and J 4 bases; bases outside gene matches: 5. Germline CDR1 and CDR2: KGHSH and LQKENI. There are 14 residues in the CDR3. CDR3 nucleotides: TGTGCCAGCTCACGGGGACAGGGTCTTTACGAGCAGTACTTC. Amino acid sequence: CASSRGQGLYEQYF.

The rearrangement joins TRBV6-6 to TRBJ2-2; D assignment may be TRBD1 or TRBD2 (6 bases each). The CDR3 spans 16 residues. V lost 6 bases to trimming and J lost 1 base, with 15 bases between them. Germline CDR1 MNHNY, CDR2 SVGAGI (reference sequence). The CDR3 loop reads CASRTRGRLNTGELFF. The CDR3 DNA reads TGTGCCAGCAGAACCCGGGGGCGCCTGAACACCGGGGAGCTGTTTTTT.

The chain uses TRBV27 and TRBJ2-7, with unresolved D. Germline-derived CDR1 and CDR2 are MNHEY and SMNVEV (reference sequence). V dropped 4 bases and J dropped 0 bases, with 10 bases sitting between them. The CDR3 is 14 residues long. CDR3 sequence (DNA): TGTGCCAGCAGTTCCCTCATTAGCTCCTACGAGCAGTACTTC. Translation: CASSSLISSYEQYF.

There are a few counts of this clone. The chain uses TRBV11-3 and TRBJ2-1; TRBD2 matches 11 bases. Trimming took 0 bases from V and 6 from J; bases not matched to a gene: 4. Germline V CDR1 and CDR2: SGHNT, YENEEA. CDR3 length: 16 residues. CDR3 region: CASSLDPGLAANEQFF. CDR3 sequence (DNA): TGTGCCAGCAGCTTAGATCCGGGACTAGCGGCCAATGAGCAGTTCTTC.